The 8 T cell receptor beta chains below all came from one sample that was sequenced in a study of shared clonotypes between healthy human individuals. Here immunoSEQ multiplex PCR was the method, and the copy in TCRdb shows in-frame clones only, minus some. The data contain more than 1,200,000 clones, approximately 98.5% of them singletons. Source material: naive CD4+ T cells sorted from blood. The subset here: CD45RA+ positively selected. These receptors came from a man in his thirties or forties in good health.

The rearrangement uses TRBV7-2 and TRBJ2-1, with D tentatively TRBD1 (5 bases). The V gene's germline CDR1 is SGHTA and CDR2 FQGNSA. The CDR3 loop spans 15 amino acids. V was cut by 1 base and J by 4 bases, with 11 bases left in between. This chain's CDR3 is CASSLVADTYNEQFF. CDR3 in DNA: TGTGCCAGCAGCTTAGTCGCGGACACTTACAATGAGCAGTTCTTC.

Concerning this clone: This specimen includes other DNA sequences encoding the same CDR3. This chain's CDR3 is CSVGLSSYNEQFF. Here the CDR3 DNA reads TGCAGCGTTGGTTTGAGCTCCTACAATGAGCAGTTCTTC. The V call is TRBV29-1, the J call TRBJ2-1; D is uncertain. Germline values: CDR1 SQVTM, CDR2 ANQGSEA. The CDR3 has 13 amino acids. With 4 bases removed from V and 0 bases from J, the gap between germline ends came to 7 bases.

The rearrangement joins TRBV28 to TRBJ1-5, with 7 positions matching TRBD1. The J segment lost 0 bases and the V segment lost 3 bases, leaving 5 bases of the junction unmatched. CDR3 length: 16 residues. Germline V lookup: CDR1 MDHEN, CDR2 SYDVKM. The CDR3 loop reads CASSLLDRYSNQPQHF. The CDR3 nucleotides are TGTGCCAGCAGTTTGCTGGACAGGTATAGCAATCAGCCCCAGCATTTT. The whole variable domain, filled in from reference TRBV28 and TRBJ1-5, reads DVKVTQSSRYLVKRTGEKVFLECVQDMDHENMFWYRQDPGLGLRLIYFSYDVKMKEKGDIPEGYSVSREKKERFSLILESASTNQTSMYLCASSLLDRYSNQPQHFGDGTRLSIL.

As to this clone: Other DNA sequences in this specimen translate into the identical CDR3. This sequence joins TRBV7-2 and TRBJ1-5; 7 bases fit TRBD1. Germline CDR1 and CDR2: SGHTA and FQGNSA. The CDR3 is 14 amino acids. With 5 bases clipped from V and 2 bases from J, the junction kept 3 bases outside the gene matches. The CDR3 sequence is CASSLTGGNQPQHF. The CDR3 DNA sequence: TGTGCCAGCAGCCTTACAGGGGGCAATCAGCCCCAGCATTTT.

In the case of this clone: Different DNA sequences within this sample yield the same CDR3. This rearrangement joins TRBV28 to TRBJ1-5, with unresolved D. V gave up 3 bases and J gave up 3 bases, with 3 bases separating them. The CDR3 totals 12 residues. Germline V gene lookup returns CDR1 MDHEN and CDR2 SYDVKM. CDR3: CASSLTNQPQHF. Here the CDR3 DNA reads TGTGCCAGCAGTTTGACCAATCAGCCCCAGCATTTT.

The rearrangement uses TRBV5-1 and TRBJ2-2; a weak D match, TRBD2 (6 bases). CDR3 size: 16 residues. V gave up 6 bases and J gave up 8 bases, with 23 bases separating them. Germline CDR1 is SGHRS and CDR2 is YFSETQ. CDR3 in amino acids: CASIQGGLARGGELFF. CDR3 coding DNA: TGCGCCAGCATTCAGGGCGGTCTAGCGAGAGGTGGGGAGCTGTTTTTT.

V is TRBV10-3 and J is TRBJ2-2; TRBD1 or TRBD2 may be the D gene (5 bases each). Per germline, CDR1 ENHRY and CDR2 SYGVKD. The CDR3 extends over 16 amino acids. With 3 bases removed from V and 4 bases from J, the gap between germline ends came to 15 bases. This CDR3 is CAISDPGRAGTGELFF. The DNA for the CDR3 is TGTGCCATCAGTGATCCAGGCAGGGCGGGCACCGGGGAGCTGTTTTTT.

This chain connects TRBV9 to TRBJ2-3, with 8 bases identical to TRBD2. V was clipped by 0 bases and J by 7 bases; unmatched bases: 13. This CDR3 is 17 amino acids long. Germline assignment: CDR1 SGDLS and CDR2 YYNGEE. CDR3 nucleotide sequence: TGTGCCAGCAGCGTAGATTTGACAGCGGGAGTAGTTAATACGCAGTATTTT. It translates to CASSVDLTAGVVNTQYF.